This T cell receptor beta chain was identified during a study of cytomegalovirus exposure and HLA in healthy donors. Concerning this clone: The antigen remains unidentified.

Among the donors, all were healthy bone marrow donors. Overall study findings and caveats: TCR sequences were mostly rare, though some public TCRs occurred in many donors.

The primer mix had 60 Vbeta and 13 Jbeta primers. Profiled with immunoSEQ multiplex PCR; TCRdb holds only in-frame clones, not every one. This table has about 89,000 clones, around 77% appearing once. Sample: PBMCs. This receptor was obtained from a man under 40 in good health and CMV-seronegative.

The CDR3 sequence is CASSGKSRTDTQYF. In nucleotides, the CDR3 is TGCGCCAGCAGCGGGAAATCCCGCACAGATACGCAGTATTTT. This chain links TRBV10-2 with TRBJ2-3; D may be TRBD2 (5 bases). CDR3 length: 14 amino acids. Deletions cut 6 bases from V and 1 base from J, with 11 bases between. Germline V lookup: CDR1 WSHSY, CDR2 SAAADI.